The sequence of this T cell receptor (beta chain) was determined in a study of shared clonotypes between healthy human individuals. Whole-study findings and limits: Of the naive CD4 clonotypes, around 5% were shared across four donors. As a rule, naive subsets had a larger estimated richness than memory subsets. Generation probability values for non-shared clonotypes were lower than those for clonotypes shared by all four donors.

The CDR3 totals 13 residues. V was pared by 4 bases and J by 7 bases, with 7 bases of the junction left unmatched. CDR1 and CDR2 (germline): SQVTM, ANQGSEA. On this clone: Its antigen is undetermined.

A 200 ng quantity of DNA, 30,000 to 35,000 T cell genomes, went into the sorted-subset replicate PCRs. Here immunoSEQ multiplex PCR was the method, and the copy in TCRdb shows in-frame clones only, minus some. The sample comprises about 980,000 clones, about three quarters of which are singletons, and around 1.5% rests with the top ten. Sequencing was performed on memory CD4+ T cells sorted from blood. This sample's subset: CD45RA-negative fraction. The chain carries TRBV29-1 and TRBJ1-2; TRBD1 matches 9 bases. The clonotype was recovered from a man aged 18 to 30 in good health. CDR3 loop: CSVGDRDPGGYTF. The CDR3 nucleotides are TGCAGCGTTGGGGACAGGGACCCGGGTGGCTACACCTTC. Full variable domain (remainder filled in from reference TRBV29-1 and TRBJ1-2): SAVISQKPSRDICQRGTSLTIQCQVDSQVTMMFWYRQQPGQSLTLIATANQGSEATYESGFVIDKFPISRPNLTFSTLTVSNMSPEDSSIYLCSVGDRDPGGYTFGSGTRLTVV.